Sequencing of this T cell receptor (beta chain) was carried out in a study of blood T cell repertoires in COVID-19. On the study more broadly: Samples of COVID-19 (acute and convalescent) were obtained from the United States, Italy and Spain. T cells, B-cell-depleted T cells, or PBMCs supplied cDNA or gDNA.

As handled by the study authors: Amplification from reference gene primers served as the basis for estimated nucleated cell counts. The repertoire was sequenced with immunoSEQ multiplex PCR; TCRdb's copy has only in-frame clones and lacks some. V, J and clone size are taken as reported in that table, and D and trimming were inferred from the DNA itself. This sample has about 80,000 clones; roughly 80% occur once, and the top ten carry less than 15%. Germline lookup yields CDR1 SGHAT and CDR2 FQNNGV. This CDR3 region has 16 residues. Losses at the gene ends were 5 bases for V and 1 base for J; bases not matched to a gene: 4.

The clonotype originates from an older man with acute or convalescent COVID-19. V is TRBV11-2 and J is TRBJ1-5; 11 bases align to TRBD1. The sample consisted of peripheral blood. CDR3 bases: TGTGCCAGCAGCCCGGGACAGGGGGAGAGCAATCAGCCCCAGCATTTT. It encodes CASSPGQGESNQPQHF.